This T cell receptor (beta chain) was sequenced for a study of T cells in Graves' hyperthyroidism and ophthalmopathy. This clonotype was observed many times. Its antigen is unidentified. Study results and caveats: The model identified upcoming ophthalmopathy a median roughly 6 months ahead of onset.

J lost 4 bases, V lost 8 bases, and 6 bases had no gene match. Germline V gives CDR1 MNHEY, CDR2 SMNVEV (reference sequence). The CDR3 runs 13 residues. PBMCs came from 9 to 10 ml fresh peripheral blood. The CDR3 regions of TCR beta were amplified from RNA transcripts. A set of HTBI primers served as the primers for a first-round RT-PCR of the TCR CDR3. TCRdb reanalysed the multiplex PCR reads using MiXCR and keeps one entry per CDR3 protein. The sample contains 280,000 or so distinct CDR3 sequences, about 25% of which appear only once. This receptor was obtained from a man aged 40-50 years with Graves' hyperthyroidism that later progressed to Graves' ophthalmopathy. The chain uses TRBV27 and TRBJ2-5; 8 bases fit TRBD1. The material sequenced was blood. The CDR3 DNA sequence: TGTGCCAGCGGTAGGGACAGGTCAGAGACCCAGTACTTC. Amino acid sequence: CASGRDRSETQYF.